What follows are 17 T cell receptor beta chains derived from one specimen sequenced in a study of T cell repertoires in cytomegalovirus infection. Each CDR3 protein is one row after TCRdb ran MiXCR on the reads. The table lists around 630,000 distinct CDR3 sequences, roughly a quarter of them singletons. Sequencing used CD8+ T cells from PBMCs. These receptor sequences come from a human donor in good health (CMV status not recorded). Some clones in this sample may be carry-over from other donors' samples.

The rearrangement joins TRBV29-1 to TRBJ1-2; 10 bases fit TRBD1. Germline assignment: CDR1 SQVTM and CDR2 ANQGSEA. The CDR3 spans 14 residues. V lost 3 bases to trimming and J lost 4 bases; unmatched junction nucleotides: 5. CDR3 in amino acids: CSVETGGAFYGYTF. CDR3 sequence (DNA): TGCAGCGTTGAGACAGGGGGCGCATTCTATGGCTACACCTTC. Filled out from reference TRBV29-1 and TRBJ1-2, the complete variable domain reads SAVISQKPSRDICQRGTSLTIQCQVDSQVTMMFWYRQQPGQSLTLIATANQGSEATYESGFVIDKFPISRPNLTFSTLTVSNMSPEDSSIYLCSVETGGAFYGYTFGSGTRLTVV.

CDR3 sequence (DNA): TGTGCCAGCATTTACCCATCGGATACGCAGTATTTT. It specifies CASIYPSDTQYF. The chain recombines TRBV2 with TRBJ2-3, with no clear D. Per germline, CDR1 SNHLY and CDR2 FYNNEI. The V gene lost 7 bases and the J gene lost 6 bases, with 11 bases spanning the gap. The CDR3 is 12 residues long.

The table lists this clonotype with a few counts. The V and J genes are TRBV6-2 or TRBV6-3 and TRBJ1-2; a possible D gene is TRBD1 (5 bases). V was pared by 5 bases and J by 6 bases, with 13 bases between. The CDR3 runs to 13 residues. CDR1 and CDR2 (germline): MNHEY, SVGEGT. CDR3 nucleotides: TGTGCCAGCAGTCACGGGGGATCTGATGGCTACACCTTC. Translated, it gives CASSHGGSDGYTF.

In its sample, this clonotype was seen a few times. The chain uses TRBV2 and TRBJ1-6, with TRBD1 matching 7 bases. From germline, CDR1 is SNHLY and CDR2 FYNNEI. V was clipped by 6 bases and J by 0 bases; unmatched bases: 5. The CDR3 is 16 residues long. The CDR3 sequence is CASRNAGGSYNSPLHF. Here the CDR3 DNA reads TGTGCCAGCAGGAATGCAGGGGGCTCCTATAATTCACCCCTCCACTTT.

The chain uses TRBV27 and TRBJ2-1; 8 nucleotides match TRBD1. This CDR3 is built from 12 residues. J gave up 6 bases and V 7 bases, and 2 bases lay outside the gene matches. Germline lookup yields CDR1 MNHEY and CDR2 SMNVEV (reference sequence). The CDR3 spells CASMGQVNEQFF. CDR3 nucleotide sequence: TGTGCCAGCATGGGACAGGTCAATGAGCAGTTCTTC.

The chain uses TRBV2 and TRBJ2-6; the D gene is possibly TRBD2 (5 bases). The CDR3 covers 14 residues. Trimming pared 10 bases from V and 0 bases from J, leaving 10 bases between. Germline CDR1 reads SNHLY; CDR2 reads FYNNEI. DNA of the CDR3: TGTGCCATTCCGAGGGTCTCTGGGGCCAACGTCCTGACTTTC. Protein product: CAIPRVSGANVLTF.

This clonotype is a singleton in its sample. The rearrangement links TRBV7-3 to TRBJ2-2; no clear D gene. Trimming stripped 4 bases from V and 1 base from J, with 10 bases between. Germline V gene sequence: CDR1 SGHTA, CDR2 FQGTGA. This CDR3 has 15 amino acids. The CDR3 reads CASSSPDGNTGELFF. In nucleotides, the CDR3 is TGTGCCAGCAGCTCTCCGGACGGGAACACCGGGGAGCTGTTTTTT. The variable domain in full, completed from reference TRBV7-3 and TRBJ2-2, reads GAGVSQTPSNKVTEKGKYVELRCDPISGHTALYWYRQSLGQGPEFLIYFQGTGAADDSGLPNDRFFAVRPEGSVSTLKIQRTERGDSAVYLCASSSPDGNTGELFFGEGSRLTVL.

The rearrangement joins TRBV28 to TRBJ1-3; TRBD1 might be the D (6 bases). Trimming pared 11 bases from V and 0 bases from J, leaving 20 bases between. The CDR3 has 16 residues. Germline V gives CDR1 MDHEN, CDR2 SYDVKM. CDR3 loop: CAGSIHRDHSGNTIYF. The DNA for the CDR3 is TGTGCCGGAAGCATTCACAGGGACCACTCTGGAAACACCATATATTTT.

This clonotype was counted ten times or more. The CDR3 DNA follows: TGCAGTGCTACAGGAGGACAGATCGGGTACTACGAGCAGTACTTC. This translates into CSATGGQIGYYEQYF. The chain couples TRBV20-1 to TRBJ2-7, with D maybe TRBD1 (6 bases). There are 15 residues in the CDR3. Trimming removed 4 bases at V and 3 bases at J, with 19 bases between. From germline, CDR1 is DFQATT and CDR2 SNEGSKA (reference sequence).

This clonotype was counted between two and nine times. V usage is TRBV5-1 and J usage is TRBJ2-2, with D perhaps TRBD2 (7 bases). The germline V gene has CDR1 SGHRS and CDR2 YFSETQ. The CDR3 totals 15 residues. V was clipped by 7 bases and J by 2 bases, with 15 bases between them. For the CDR3, the DNA is TGCGCCAGCCGGGAGGAGACAGGAAACACCGGGGAGCTGTTTTTT. It translates to CASREETGNTGELFF.

The sample holds a few counts of this clonotype. The rearrangement links TRBV6-1 to TRBJ2-3, with unresolved D. CDR3 length: 13 amino acids. The V gene lost 6 bases and the J gene lost 5 bases, with 12 bases spanning the gap. Germline CDR1 and CDR2: MNHNS and SASEGT. CDR3: CASRDQSVDTQYF. CDR3 sequence (DNA): TGTGCCAGCAGGGACCAGTCGGTAGATACGCAGTATTTT.

This clonotype appeared many times. The V gene is TRBV24-1, the J gene TRBJ1-2; a possible D gene is TRBD1 (6 bases). Trimming removed 9 bases at V and 4 bases at J, with 17 bases between. The CDR3 loop spans 14 amino acids. Germline values: CDR1 KGHDR, CDR2 SFDVKD. The CDR3 here is CATWTDKTTYGYTF. The DNA for the CDR3 is TGTGCCACCTGGACAGACAAGACTACCTATGGCTACACCTTC.

This chain connects TRBV28 to TRBJ1-5; the D gene is possibly TRBD1 (5 bases). CDR1 is MDHEN and CDR2 is SYDVKM in the germline V gene. Trimming took 6 bases from V and 7 from J, leaving 19 bases between them. This CDR3 is built from 15 residues. The CDR3 region has the DNA TGTGCCAGCAGACCGACAGCCTGGCTTGACCAGCCCCAGCATTTT. Amino acids: CASRPTAWLDQPQHF.

This chain connects TRBV10-3 to TRBJ2-7; TRBD2 is a possible D gene (5 bases). In germline, CDR1 is ENHRY, CDR2 SYGVKD. CDR3 size: 11 residues. The V gene lost 8 bases and the J gene lost 6 bases, with 11 bases spanning the gap. The CDR3 region is CAIGLLPEQYF. The CDR3 nucleotides are TGTGCCATCGGACTCCTGCCCGAGCAGTACTTC.

The V gene is TRBV20-1, the J gene TRBJ1-2; no definite D call. The V gene's germline CDR1 is DFQATT and CDR2 SNEGSKA (reference sequence). The CDR3 is 13 amino acids. Trimming shortened V by 5 bases and J by 0 bases, and 10 bases separated the two germline ends. This chain's CDR3 is CSALQRSNYGYTF. Written as DNA, the CDR3 is TGCAGTGCTCTTCAGCGTTCTAACTATGGCTACACCTTC.

The chain combines TRBV12-5 with TRBJ1-2; D not certain. The germline V and J ends were trimmed by 7 bases and 8 bases, with 17 bases remaining between them. The CDR3 runs to 13 residues. Germline CDR1 reads LGHNT; CDR2 reads FRNRAP. CDR3 sequence: CASAPNLLAGYTF. The DNA for the CDR3 is TGTGCTAGTGCCCCGAATTTACTAGCGGGCTACACCTTC.

Note on this clonotype: One base away lies a much larger clone, so this may be a sequencing read error. This chain connects TRBV7-8 to TRBJ2-5; D gene ambiguous. The CDR3 contains 15 residues. Trimming stripped 3 bases from V and 1 base from J, with 12 bases between. Per the germline V gene, CDR1 is SGHVS and CDR2 is FQNEAQ. This chain's CDR3 is CASSLKSPIQETQYF. Written as DNA, the CDR3 is TGTGCCAGCAGCTTGAAAAGCCCTATCCAAGAGACCCAGTACTTC.